These 28 T cell receptor beta chains originate from one sample sequenced in a study of blood T cell repertoires in COVID-19. This table comes from immunoSEQ multiplex PCR, and its TCRdb copy is limited to in-frame clones, with some not included. The profile covers about 160,000 clones, with over 75% appearing a single time and about 5.6% taken by the ten largest. The sequencing input was PBMCs or T cells enriched from blood (not recorded which). Receptors were obtained from a man aged 40-49 years who had recovered from COVID-19.

This sequence joins TRBV2 and TRBJ1-3, with no clear D. The germline V and J ends were trimmed by 6 bases and 0 bases, with 6 bases remaining between them. The CDR3 is 13 residues long. Germline V lookup: CDR1 SNHLY, CDR2 FYNNEI. In nucleotides, the CDR3 is TGTGCCAGCAGGCGAGACTCTGGAAACACCATATATTTT. Translation: CASRRDSGNTIYF. The full variable domain, rest sourced from reference TRBV2 and TRBJ1-3, is EPEVTQTPSHQVTQMGQEVILRCVPISNHLYFYWYRQILGQKVEFLVSFYNNEISEKSEIFDDQFSVERPDGSNFTLKIRSTKLEDSAMYFCASRRDSGNTIYFGEGSWLTVV.

The chain employs TRBV18 and TRBJ2-7; maybe TRBD2 (5 bases). The CDR3 runs 15 residues. Looked up from germline, CDR1 is KGHSH and CDR2 is LQKENI. V was cut by 2 bases and J by 1 base, with 12 bases left in between. Written as DNA, the CDR3 is TGTGCCAGCTCACCAGGTCGGGGAAGGTCCTACGAGCAGTACGTC. Encoded protein: CASSPGRGRSYEQYV.

Points on this clone: In this CDR3 the conserved last residue, phenylalanine or tryptophan, is missing, so a read error is likely. The DNA is omitted, as the CDR3 cannot be located on it reliably, and the CDR3 follows TCRdb's listing. The genes are TRBV9 and TRBJ2-7; the listed D gene, TRBD1, was not tested against the DNA. Both ends counted, the CDR3 spans 12 residues. Germline-derived CDR1 and CDR2 are SGDLS and YYNGEE. The CDR3 loop reads CASSVVRQRPPS.

J is TRBJ2-1 and V is TRBV12-5, with TRBD1 identical over 9 bases. The CDR3 is 15 amino acids. Germline V gene data show CDR1 as LGHNT and CDR2 as FRNRAP. The V and J ends lost 7 bases and 5 bases, in that order; junction bases with no gene match: 9. The CDR3 coding sequence is TGTGCTAGTGCTTGGGCGGGACAGGGAAACAATGAGCAGTTCTTC. Its protein is CASAWAGQGNNEQFF. The full variable domain, with the rest looked up from reference TRBV12-5 and TRBJ2-1, is DARVTQTPRHKVTEMGQEVTMRCQPILGHNTVFWYRQTMMQGLELLAYFRNRAPLDDSGMPKDRFSAEMPDATLATLKIQPSEPRDSAVYFCASAWAGQGNNEQFFGPGTRLTVL.

The rearrangement joins TRBV5-1 to TRBJ1-1, with D hard to call. V was shortened by 0 bases and J by 2 bases, with 2 bases between the two germline ends. The CDR3 contains 12 residues. Germline V gene data show CDR1 as SGHRS and CDR2 as YFSETQ. CDR3 residues: CASSLANTEAFF. The CDR3 DNA sequence: TGCGCCAGCAGCTTGGCAAACACTGAAGCTTTCTTT.

CDR3 residues: CASSLGGGIPVYGYTF. As DNA, the CDR3 is TGTGCCAGCAGTTTAGGCGGGGGGATACCGGTATATGGCTACACCTTC. The gene calls are TRBV28 and TRBJ1-2; perhaps TRBD1 as D (5 bases). Trimming shortened V by 2 bases and J by 5 bases, and 18 bases separated the two germline ends. The CDR3 is made up of 16 amino acids. Looked up from germline, CDR1 is MDHEN and CDR2 is SYDVKM.

This chain uses TRBV5-1 with TRBJ2-3; 10 nucleotides agree with TRBD2. Germline trimming cut 0 bases from V and 1 base from J; bases unmatched to any gene: 5. Per the germline V gene, CDR1 is SGHRS and CDR2 is YFSETQ. The CDR3 has 17 amino acids. The CDR3 coding sequence is TGCGCCAGCAGCTTGGGGCTAGCGGGGGATGGCACAGATACGCAGTATTTT. This encodes CASSLGLAGDGTDTQYF.

The rearrangement uses TRBV12-3 or TRBV12-4 and TRBJ2-5; D gene ambiguous. This CDR3 has 10 amino acids. V dropped 6 bases and J dropped 5 bases, with 4 bases sitting between them. The CDR3 DNA is TGTGCCAGCAGCGGGGAGACCCAGTACTTC. Its translation: CASSGETQYF.

The chain carries TRBV2 and TRBJ1-1, with TRBD1 matching over 10 bases. The germline CDR1 and CDR2 sequences are SNHLY and FYNNEI. CDR3 length: 15 residues. Trimming cost V 4 bases and J 1 base; bases outside gene matches: 3. The CDR3 spells CASSGQGAGNTEAFF. The DNA of the CDR3 is TGTGCCAGCAGTGGACAGGGGGCCGGGAACACTGAAGCTTTCTTT.

The chain links TRBV19 to TRBJ1-6; D uncertain. Between the trimmed V and J ends, which lost 3 bases and 5 bases, there was a span of 8 bases. Germline lookup yields CDR1 LNHDA and CDR2 SQIVND (reference sequence). The CDR3 is made up of 14 amino acids. The chain's CDR3 is CASSMTFDNSPLHF. DNA of the CDR3: TGTGCCAGTAGTATGACTTTTGATAATTCACCCCTCCACTTT.

V gene TRBV29-1 combines with J gene TRBJ2-1; D not certain. The CDR3 is made up of 13 amino acids. Trimming stripped 4 bases from V and 0 bases from J, with 7 bases between. The V gene's germline CDR1 is SQVTM and CDR2 ANQGSEA. CDR3 bases: TGCAGCGTTGTAAAGAGCTCCTACAATGAGCAGTTCTTC. This gives the protein CSVVKSSYNEQFF.

The rearrangement uses TRBV10-3 and TRBJ2-7; 8 bases fit TRBD1. V dropped 8 bases and J dropped 3; count of bases not matched to a gene: 9. Germline CDR1 is ENHRY and CDR2 is SYGVKD. CDR3 size: 14 residues. The CDR3, as DNA: TGTGCCATCTCGGCCCGGACAGGGCGCTACGAGCAGTACTTC. Protein: CAISARTGRYEQYF.

The V and J genes are TRBV7-9 and TRBJ2-2, with 8 bases fitting TRBD2. The junction had 11 bases not matched to a gene; V was cut back by 3 bases and J by 2 bases. Germline CDR1 and CDR2: SEHNR and FQNEAQ (reference sequence). CDR3 length equals 18 residues. DNA for the CDR3: TGTGCCAGCAGCTTTCCCTCCCGAGCGGGGGTCAACACCGGGGAGCTGTTTTTT. Protein sequence: CASSFPSRAGVNTGELFF.

This clone was recorded once. The V call is TRBV19, the J call TRBJ2-2; 8 nucleotides match TRBD1. CDR1 is LNHDA and CDR2 is SQIVND in the germline V gene (reference sequence). V trimming: 10 bases; J trimming: 4 bases; junction bases outside the gene matches: 14. This CDR3 has 16 amino acids. The CDR3 region has the DNA TGTGCCACCTCAAAGTCCTGGACAGGGACCACCGGGGAGCTGTTTTTT. Its protein product is CATSKSWTGTTGELFF.

This chain connects TRBV5-1 to TRBJ2-5; 8 bases agree with TRBD1. V was pared by 4 bases and J by 5 bases, with 10 bases of the junction left unmatched. The V gene's germline CDR1 is SGHRS and CDR2 YFSETQ. The CDR3 consists of 15 residues. The CDR3 nucleotides are TGCGCCAGCAGCCTTTACAGGGGGATAGGGGAGACCCAGTACTTC. This translates into CASSLYRGIGETQYF.

The chain carries TRBV7-6 and TRBJ1-1, with D perhaps matching TRBD1 (5 bases). Trimming took off 1 base at V and 1 base at J, with 7 bases between the two ends. Germline CDR1 and CDR2: SGHVS and FNYEAQ. CDR3 length: 14 amino acids. The CDR3 sequence is CASSLGQPNTEAFF. The CDR3 bases are TGTGCCAGCAGCTTAGGACAGCCGAACACTGAAGCTTTCTTT.

The rearrangement joins TRBV18 to TRBJ2-7; a possible D gene is TRBD1 (5 bases). The germline V gene has CDR1 KGHSH and CDR2 LQKENI. CDR3 size: 16 residues. Trimming removed 2 bases from V and 3 bases from J, with 17 bases in between. CDR3 bases: TGTGCCAGCTCACCAGGGTATCAGGGTGGAAGCTACGAGCAGTACTTC. The encoded protein is CASSPGYQGGSYEQYF.

V usage is TRBV5-1 and J usage is TRBJ1-5; TRBD1 agrees at 7 bases. The CDR3 has 15 residues. Looked up from germline, CDR1 is SGHRS and CDR2 is YFSETQ. V lost 5 bases, J lost 6 bases, and 11 bases stayed unmatched. CDR3 sequence (DNA): TGCGCCAGCAGGATTTCGACAGGGTACGGTCAGCCCCAGCATTTT. Encoded protein: CASRISTGYGQPQHF.

The rearrangement uses TRBV27 and TRBJ2-7; 9 bases fit TRBD1. Germline CDR1 reads MNHEY; CDR2 reads SMNVEV (reference sequence). The CDR3 runs to 15 residues. The V segment lost 6 bases and the J segment 4 bases; nucleotides outside the gene matches: 10. The CDR3 DNA is TGTGCCAGCAGCACCCTAGGGACAGGGAGGTACGAGCAGTACTTC. Translated: CASSTLGTGRYEQYF.

The chain combines TRBV2 with TRBJ2-5, with a possible D match to TRBD2 (5 bases). Trimming removed 8 bases at V and 5 bases at J, with 27 bases between. The length of the CDR3 is 17 residues. From germline, CDR1 is SNHLY and CDR2 FYNNEI. This chain's CDR3 is CASCQLRGSREDETQYF. CDR3 sequence (DNA): TGTGCCAGCTGCCAGTTACGTGGTAGCCGGGAAGATGAGACCCAGTACTTC. The full variable domain, with the rest looked up from reference TRBV2 and TRBJ2-5, is EPEVTQTPSHQVTQMGQEVILRCVPISNHLYFYWYRQILGQKVEFLVSFYNNEISEKSEIFDDQFSVERPDGSNFTLKIRSTKLEDSAMYFCASCQLRGSREDETQYFGPGTRLLVL.

The chain has TRBV6-5 and TRBJ1-5, with 8 bases fitting TRBD1. With 6 bases clipped from V and 3 bases from J, the junction kept 4 bases outside the gene matches. CDR1 is MNHEY, CDR2 SVGAGI, per germline. The CDR3 totals 14 residues. The CDR3 region has the DNA TGTGCCAGCAGCCCGACAGGGGTCAATCAGCCCCAGCATTTT. Its translation: CASSPTGVNQPQHF.

The chain carries TRBV5-1 and TRBJ1-4; D possibly corresponds to TRBD1 (5 bases). The CDR3 length is 15 residues. V lost 5 bases and J 5 bases, leaving 16 bases between the germline ends. Germline lookup yields CDR1 SGHRS and CDR2 YFSETQ. The CDR3 region has the DNA TGCGCCAGCAGAGGAGGAGGGGTACGGAATGAAAAACTGTTTTTT. It is translated as CASRGGGVRNEKLFF. The full variable domain, rest sourced from reference TRBV5-1 and TRBJ1-4, is KAGVTQTPRYLIKTRGQQVTLSCSPISGHRSVSWYQQTPGQGLQFLFEYFSETQRNKGNFPGRFSGRQFSNSRSEMNVSTLELGDSALYLCASRGGGVRNEKLFFGSGTQLSVL.

CDR3 protein: CASSGPGQGGIAPNEKLFF. As DNA, the CDR3 is TGTGCCAGCAGTGGGCCGGGACAGGGGGGAATCGCTCCTAATGAAAAACTGTTTTTT. V and J are TRBV27 and TRBJ1-4, with 11 bases matching TRBD1. CDR3 length equals 19 residues. After removal of 5 bases from V and 3 bases from J, the junction contained 14 bases not matched to a gene. Germline values: CDR1 MNHEY, CDR2 SMNVEV (reference sequence).

This chain joins TRBV3-1 (or the pseudogene TRBV3-2) and TRBJ1-3, with D unclear. This CDR3 has 13 amino acids. With 8 bases removed from V and 3 bases from J, the gap between germline ends came to 11 bases. Germline V gene sequence: CDR1 LGHDT, CDR2 YNNKEL (reference sequence). This chain's CDR3 is CASAVQLGNTIYF. For the CDR3, the DNA is TGTGCCAGCGCGGTTCAACTTGGAAACACCATATATTTT.

The genes are TRBV21-1 and TRBJ1-5; TRBD1, the table's D call, lacks a check against the DNA. TRBV21-1 counts as a pseudogene. This CDR3 is 15 amino acids long. The CDR3 is CASSKGTVSNQPQHF. The DNA of the CDR3 is TGTGCCAGCAGCAAAGGGACAGTTAGCAATCAGCCCCAGCATTTT.

This clone was seen at least ten times. The rearrangement joins TRBV4-1 to TRBJ1-3; the D gene is possibly TRBD1 (5 bases). The CDR3 has 19 amino acids. CDR1 is MGHRA and CDR2 is YSYEKL in the germline V gene. V lost 1 base, J lost 8 bases, and 27 bases lay in between. This chain's CDR3 is CASSQGGGRILLGRDTIYF. The CDR3 bases are TGCGCCAGCAGCCAAGGGGGGGGTAGAATCCTTTTAGGCCGGGACACCATATATTTT.

V and J are TRBV30 and TRBJ2-1, with D tentatively TRBD2 (6 bases). The CDR3 spans 15 residues. Deletions cut 0 bases from V and 4 bases from J, with 13 bases between. The germline gives CDR1 GTSNPN, CDR2 SVGIG (reference sequence). In DNA form, the CDR3 reads TGTGCCTGGAGTGTACAGGCGGGGTCGTACAATGAGCAGTTCTTC. Translated, it gives CAWSVQAGSYNEQFF.

This chain joins TRBV24-1 and TRBJ1-1; weak D call: TRBD1 (6 bases). The CDR3 runs 14 residues. CDR1 KGHDR and CDR2 SFDVKD come from the germline V gene. V was pared by 5 bases and J by 1 base, with 10 bases between. The CDR3 nucleotides read TGTGCCACCAGTGCCTCGGACAGGAACACTGAAGCTTTCTTT. Its protein product is CATSASDRNTEAFF.